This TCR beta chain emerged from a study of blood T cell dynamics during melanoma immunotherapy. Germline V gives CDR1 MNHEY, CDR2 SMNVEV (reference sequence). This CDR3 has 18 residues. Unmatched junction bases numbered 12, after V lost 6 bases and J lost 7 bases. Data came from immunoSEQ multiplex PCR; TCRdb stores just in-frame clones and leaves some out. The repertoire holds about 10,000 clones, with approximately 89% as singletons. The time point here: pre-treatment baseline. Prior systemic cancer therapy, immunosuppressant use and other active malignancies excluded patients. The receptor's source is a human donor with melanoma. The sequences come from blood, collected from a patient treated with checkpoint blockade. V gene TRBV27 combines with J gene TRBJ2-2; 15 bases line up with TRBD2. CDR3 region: CASRGLGLAGGQGGELFF. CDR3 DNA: TGTGCCAGCAGGGGACTCGGACTAGCGGGAGGGCAGGGCGGGGAGCTGTTTTTT.